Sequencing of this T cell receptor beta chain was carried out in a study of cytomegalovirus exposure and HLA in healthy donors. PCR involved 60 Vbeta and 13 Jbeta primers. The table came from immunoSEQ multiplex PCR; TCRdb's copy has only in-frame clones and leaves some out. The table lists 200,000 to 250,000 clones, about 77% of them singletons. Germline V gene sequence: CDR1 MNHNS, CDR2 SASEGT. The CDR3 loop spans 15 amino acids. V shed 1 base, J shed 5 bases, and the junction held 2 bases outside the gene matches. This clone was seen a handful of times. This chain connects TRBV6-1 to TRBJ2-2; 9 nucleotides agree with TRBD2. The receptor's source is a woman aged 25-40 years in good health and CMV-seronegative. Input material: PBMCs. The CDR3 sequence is CASSEELAGTGELFF. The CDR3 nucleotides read TGTGCCAGCAGTGAAGAACTAGCGGGTACCGGGGAGCTGTTTTTT.